This T cell receptor beta chain comes out of a study of shared clonotypes between healthy human individuals. Study-level information: The cohort had two women and a few men, ages 18 to 49.

Some clones are missing from TCRdb's copy, which holds only in-frame ones; the method was immunoSEQ multiplex PCR. Of 660,000 or so clones detected, approximately 96% appear once; the ten largest clones hold 0.11%. In the case of this clone: Its target is unknown.

The CDR3 runs 16 residues. Germline CDR1 MDHEN, CDR2 SYDVKM. J was trimmed by 0 bases and V by 6 bases; bases with no gene match: 4. Study results and limitations: Clonotype sharing among the donors was expected to vary with sequencing depth.

Terminally differentiated effector memory CD45RA+ cells were left out of the naive CD8 fraction, which was CD45RO-negative and positively selected for CCR7. Each of the donors was a healthy adult who was HIV-negative and had not had a recent acute infection or vaccination. Specimen: naive CD8+ T cells sorted from blood. V is TRBV28 and J is TRBJ2-1; 11 nucleotides match TRBD2. The sequence came from a woman in her 30s in good health. The CDR3 is CASRGLAADSYNEQFF. Written as DNA, the CDR3 is TGTGCCAGCAGGGGACTAGCGGCAGACTCCTACAATGAGCAGTTCTTC. The entire variable domain, with the rest obtained from reference TRBV28 and TRBJ2-1, is as follows: DVKVTQSSRYLVKRTGEKVFLECVQDMDHENMFWYRQDPGLGLRLIYFSYDVKMKEKGDIPEGYSVSREKKERFSLILESASTNQTSMYLCASRGLAADSYNEQFFGPGTRLTVL.